This section outlines one T cell receptor beta chain sequence together with its context. The antigen is undetermined. Trimming cost V 4 bases and J 2 bases; bases outside gene matches: 10. CDR1 is LNHDA, CDR2 SQIVND, per germline (reference sequence). The CDR3 has 16 residues. The sample belongs to a study of cytomegalovirus exposure and HLA in healthy donors. Study conclusions and caveats: Some V segments could not be told apart, so they were left out, TRBV6-2 and TRBV6-3 among them. Clonal expansion, a later analysis showed, was greater in HLA-associated TCR beta chains than in equally common others. Previous analysis showed most TCR beta V segments were productive about 87% or about 30% of the time.

Primers included in the PCR were 60 Vbeta and 13 Jbeta primers. Some clones are missing from TCRdb's copy, which holds only in-frame ones; the method was immunoSEQ multiplex PCR. Altogether some 190,000 clones are present, around 87% being singletons, with the ten largest covering roughly 1.7%. The TCR was taken from a woman aged 18-29 years in good health and CMV-seronegative. Sequenced input: PBMCs. The rearrangement links TRBV19 to TRBJ1-2; 7 bases are shared with TRBD1. CDR3 in DNA: TGTGCCAGTAGTAGACTACAGGGGTCAGAGAACTATGGCTACACCTTC. Encoded protein: CASSRLQGSENYGYTF.